The following is a TCR beta chain sequence with its context. The sample is drawn from a study of blood T cell repertoires in COVID-19. The CDR3 is 15 amino acids. From germline, CDR1 is SEHNR and CDR2 FQNEAQ (reference sequence). Between the trimmed V and J ends, which lost 8 bases and 6 bases, there was a span of 21 bases. Produced via immunoSEQ multiplex PCR; TCRdb's table is partial and in-frame only. Altogether roughly 340,000 clones are present, about 90% being singletons, with the ten largest covering under 4%. The J gene is TRBJ2-3, the V gene TRBV7-9, with D possibly being TRBD2 (7 bases). Sequencing used peripheral blood. This TCR was sampled from a woman aged 25 to 39 with COVID-19, enrolled during active disease. The CDR3 sequence is CASFPFSGGWDTQYF. The CDR3 nucleotides are TGTGCCAGCTTCCCTTTTTCGGGGGGCTGGGATACGCAGTATTTT. The whole variable domain, remainder taken from reference TRBV7-9 and TRBJ2-3, is DTGVSQNPRHKITKRGQNVTFRCDPISEHNRLYWYRQTLGQGPEFLTYFQNEAQLEKSRLLSDRFSAERPKGSFSTLEIQRTEQGDSAMYLCASFPFSGGWDTQYFGPGTRLTVL.